Listed below are T cell receptor beta chains from one sample, sequenced in a study of early T cells in non-severe SARS-CoV-2 infection. TCRdb reprocessed the 5' RACE reads with MiXCR, giving one entry per CDR3 protein. Among 95,000 to 120,000 distinct CDR3 sequences listed, 9.5% to 13% were seen once. Sequenced material: whole blood. The origin of the receptors is an adult who was a healthcare worker with PCR-confirmed SARS-CoV-2 infection or an uninfected control (not recorded which). Each CDR3 is given with its conserved first and last residue. The order of the fields is clone size, V gene, J gene, D gene, CDR3 DNA, CDR3 protein. A D gene is named only where the DNA matches it firmly. The size entry is marked missing in some rows and otherwise reads once, few, many or a size class.

clone_size: many
v_call: TRBV9
j_call: TRBJ2-7
d_call: NA
cdr3_nt: TGTGCCAGCAGCGTAGAGGGCTCACCTACCTACGAGCAGTACTTC
cdr3_aa: CASSVEGSPTYEQYF

clone_size: NA
v_call: TRBV15
j_call: TRBJ2-1
d_call: NA
cdr3_nt: TGTGCCACCGAGGGCCCACAGGGAGATGTAAATGAGCAGTTCTTC
cdr3_aa: CATEGPQGDVNEQFF

clone_size: few
v_call: TRBV5-4
j_call: TRBJ1-3
d_call: NA
cdr3_nt: TGTGCCAGCAGCCTCGGCGGGGTCGGAAACACCATATATTTT
cdr3_aa: CASSLGGVGNTIYF

clone_size: few
v_call: TRBV7-6
j_call: TRBJ2-7
d_call: NA
cdr3_nt: TGTGCCAGCAGCTTAGCAGGGAACTACGAGCAGTACTTC
cdr3_aa: CASSLAGNYEQYF

clone_size: NA
v_call: TRBV7-9
j_call: TRBJ2-7
d_call: TRBD2
cdr3_nt: TGTGCCAGCAGCTTAGGCTTTGGACTAGCATCCTACGAGCAGTACTTC
cdr3_aa: CASSLGFGLASYEQYF

clone_size: NA
v_call: TRBV6-1
j_call: TRBJ2-3
d_call: NA
cdr3_nt: TGTGCCATCGGTCGGGTGGTCGGTGATACGCAGTATTTT
cdr3_aa: CAIGRVVGDTQYF

clone_size: many
v_call: TRBV5-4
j_call: TRBJ2-6
d_call: NA
cdr3_nt: TGTGCCAGCAGCTCAGGGATGGGCGCTGGGGCCAACGTCCTGACTTTC
cdr3_aa: CASSSGMGAGANVLTF

clone_size: few
v_call: TRBV27
j_call: TRBJ1-2
d_call: TRBD1
cdr3_nt: TGTGCCAGCAGTACACGGGACAGGGGAAGCTATGGCTACACCTTC
cdr3_aa: CASSTRDRGSYGYTF

clone_size: few
v_call: TRBV6-5
j_call: TRBJ1-2
d_call: NA
cdr3_nt: TGTGCCACAGGTGACATCTCTACCTATGGCTACACCTTC
cdr3_aa: CATGDISTYGYTF

clone_size: few
v_call: TRBV12-2
j_call: TRBJ1-4
d_call: NA
cdr3_nt: TGTGCAAGTCGCTTCTCGGGACAGGGGATCGATGAAAAACTGTTTTTT
cdr3_aa: CASRFSGQGIDEKLFF

clone_size: few
v_call: TRBV7-9
j_call: TRBJ2-7
d_call: NA
cdr3_nt: TGTGCCAGCAGCTTAGAAGCCTACCTCGGGGAGCAGTACTTC
cdr3_aa: CASSLEAYLGEQYF

clone_size: NA
v_call: TRBV5-4
j_call: TRBJ2-1
d_call: NA
cdr3_nt: TGTGCCAGCAGAATGGGGGGTTTCTCGTACAATGAGCAGTTCTTC
cdr3_aa: CASRMGGFSYNEQFF

clone_size: few
v_call: TRBV20-1
j_call: TRBJ2-1
d_call: TRBD2
cdr3_nt: TGCAGTGCTAGCACTAGCGGGGGGGCGGTCCCCTACAATGAGCAGTTCTTC
cdr3_aa: CSASTSGGAVPYNEQFF

clone_size: few
v_call: TRBV6-4
j_call: TRBJ2-1
d_call: TRBD2
cdr3_nt: TGTGCCAGCAGTGACGAGGCTAGCGGGAGGAATGAGCAGTTCTTC
cdr3_aa: CASSDEASGRNEQFF

clone_size: few
v_call: TRBV9
j_call: TRBJ1-1
d_call: NA
cdr3_nt: TGTGCCAGCAGCGTAGACAGGAACACTGAAGCTTTCTTT
cdr3_aa: CASSVDRNTEAFF

clone_size: many
v_call: TRBV12-3/TRBV12-4
j_call: TRBJ2-1
d_call: NA
cdr3_nt: TGTGCCAGCAGCCTGGGACGCCACAATGAGCAGTTCTTC
cdr3_aa: CASSLGRHNEQFF

clone_size: few
v_call: TRBV27
j_call: TRBJ2-1
d_call: NA
cdr3_nt: TGTGCCAGCAGTTTATACCCAGGGACCTTTCGGCATGAGCAGTTCTTC
cdr3_aa: CASSLYPGTFRHEQFF

clone_size: NA
v_call: TRBV20-1
j_call: TRBJ2-3
d_call: TRBD1
cdr3_nt: TGCAGTGCTAGAAGACAGGGGCCTAGCACAGATACGCAGTATTTT
cdr3_aa: CSARRQGPSTDTQYF

clone_size: NA
v_call: TRBV5-1
j_call: TRBJ1-1
d_call: NA
cdr3_nt: TGCGCCAGCAGCTTGGGCCAGACGAACACTGAAGCTTTCTTT
cdr3_aa: CASSLGQTNTEAFF

clone_size: NA
v_call: TRBV30
j_call: TRBJ1-5
d_call: NA
cdr3_nt: TGTGCCTGGAGTAGGGCAGGGATAGGGCAGAGCAATCAGCCCCAGCATTTT
cdr3_aa: CAWSRAGIGQSNQPQHF

clone_size: NA
v_call: TRBV12-3/TRBV12-4
j_call: TRBJ1-1
d_call: NA
cdr3_nt: TGTGCCAGCACTACGAGGGGGGGCAGCACTGAAGCTTTCTTT
cdr3_aa: CASTTRGGSTEAFF

clone_size: NA
v_call: TRBV27
j_call: TRBJ2-1
d_call: NA
cdr3_nt: TGTGCCAGCAGTATTAGACCAAGCTCCTACAATGAGCAGTTCTTC
cdr3_aa: CASSIRPSSYNEQFF

clone_size: many
v_call: TRBV11-2
j_call: TRBJ2-1
d_call: NA
cdr3_nt: TGTGCCAGCAGCAAGGTCGGGGGAGAGCAGTTCTTC
cdr3_aa: CASSKVGGEQFF

clone_size: few
v_call: TRBV5-4
j_call: TRBJ2-7
d_call: NA
cdr3_nt: TGTGCCAGCAGCTTGGGGGGCAGGTGGTCCTACGAGCAGTACTTC
cdr3_aa: CASSLGGRWSYEQYF

clone_size: few
v_call: TRBV2
j_call: TRBJ2-2
d_call: NA
cdr3_nt: TGTGCCAGCAGCCTGGGACACAACACCGGGGAGCTGTTTTTT
cdr3_aa: CASSLGHNTGELFF

clone_size: few
v_call: TRBV15
j_call: TRBJ1-5
d_call: NA
cdr3_nt: TGTGCCACCAGGGGGACACCCGGTCAGCCCCAGCATTTT
cdr3_aa: CATRGTPGQPQHF

clone_size: NA
v_call: TRBV5-1
j_call: TRBJ2-5
d_call: TRBD1
cdr3_nt: TGCGCCAGCAGCTTGGGACAGGGCGCAGAGACCCAGTACTTC
cdr3_aa: CASSLGQGAETQYF

clone_size: few
v_call: TRBV7-2
j_call: TRBJ1-1
d_call: TRBD1
cdr3_nt: TGTGTCAGCAGCTTAGAGTCCAGGGGGTACAGGTTGAACACTGAAGCTTTCTTT
cdr3_aa: CVSSLESRGYRLNTEAFF

clone_size: NA
v_call: TRBV29-1
j_call: TRBJ1-1
d_call: NA
cdr3_nt: TGCAGCGTTGATGGAGTTGCAGGAGCTTTCTTT
cdr3_aa: CSVDGVAGAFF

clone_size: NA
v_call: TRBV7-9
j_call: TRBJ2-7
d_call: TRBD1
cdr3_nt: TGTGCCAGCAGCCTGCACCGGGACAGGGCAACCTACGAGCAGTACTTC
cdr3_aa: CASSLHRDRATYEQYF

clone_size: few
v_call: TRBV5-1
j_call: TRBJ2-7
d_call: NA
cdr3_nt: TGCGCCAGCAGCCCGGGGTACGACTCCTACGAGCAGTACTTC
cdr3_aa: CASSPGYDSYEQYF

clone_size: many
v_call: TRBV20-1
j_call: TRBJ1-5
d_call: TRBD1
cdr3_nt: TGCAGTGCTAGAGGATACAGGGGGCAGGGTCCGTCCGGAGTTCAGCCCCAGCATTTT
cdr3_aa: CSARGYRGQGPSGVQPQHF

clone_size: NA
v_call: TRBV15
j_call: TRBJ2-4
d_call: NA
cdr3_nt: TGTGCCACCAGCAGAGATAGTAACCTAGCCAAAAACATTCAGTACTTC
cdr3_aa: CATSRDSNLAKNIQYF

clone_size: few
v_call: TRBV12-3/TRBV12-4
j_call: TRBJ1-4
d_call: TRBD1
cdr3_nt: TGTGCCAGCAGTTATAAAGGAGGGGGCGCTCTTAATGAAAAACTGTTTTTT
cdr3_aa: CASSYKGGGALNEKLFF

clone_size: few
v_call: TRBV7-2
j_call: TRBJ2-1
d_call: NA
cdr3_nt: TGTGCCAGCAGCTTATTTGGGAATCCGGCGGATGAGCAGTTCTTC
cdr3_aa: CASSLFGNPADEQFF

clone_size: many
v_call: TRBV6-5
j_call: TRBJ1-6
d_call: NA
cdr3_nt: TGTGCCAGCAGTCAGTTCACAGGGAGCTCACCCCTCCATTTT
cdr3_aa: CASSQFTGSSPLHF

clone_size: many
v_call: TRBV28
j_call: TRBJ2-4
d_call: NA
cdr3_nt: TGTGCCAGCAGTCCCCATGAGGGAGGCAAAAACATTCAGTACTTC
cdr3_aa: CASSPHEGGKNIQYF

clone_size: NA
v_call: TRBV9
j_call: TRBJ2-1
d_call: NA
cdr3_nt: TGTGCCAGCAGCGTAACAGGACTTCTCTCCTACAATGAGCAGTTCTTC
cdr3_aa: CASSVTGLLSYNEQFF

clone_size: many
v_call: TRBV11-2
j_call: TRBJ2-1
d_call: TRBD2
cdr3_nt: TGTGCCAGCAGCCCCCGGACTAGCATGTCCTACAATGAGCAGTTCTTC
cdr3_aa: CASSPRTSMSYNEQFF

clone_size: few
v_call: TRBV20-1
j_call: TRBJ2-7
d_call: NA
cdr3_nt: TGCAGTGCTATCTCCGGGACAAAGAGCTCCTACGAGCAGTACTTC
cdr3_aa: CSAISGTKSSYEQYF

clone_size: NA
v_call: TRBV29-1
j_call: TRBJ2-3
d_call: TRBD1
cdr3_nt: TGCAGCGTTGGGGACAGGGTAACAGATACGCAGTATTTT
cdr3_aa: CSVGDRVTDTQYF

clone_size: few
v_call: TRBV12-3/TRBV12-4
j_call: TRBJ1-1
d_call: TRBD1
cdr3_nt: TGTGCCAGCAGTTTAAGGTCTAGGGGACAGGGGGGCACTGAAGCTTTCTTT
cdr3_aa: CASSLRSRGQGGTEAFF

clone_size: many
v_call: TRBV7-8
j_call: TRBJ2-1
d_call: NA
cdr3_nt: TGTGCCAGCAGCTTAGCGTCTGGACAAGTTGAGCAGTTCTTC
cdr3_aa: CASSLASGQVEQFF

clone_size: NA
v_call: TRBV7-8
j_call: TRBJ2-5
d_call: TRBD2
cdr3_nt: TGTGCCAGCAGCTTAGGGGGACTAGCGGGAGGCCCGAGGGGAGAGACCCAGTACTTC
cdr3_aa: CASSLGGLAGGPRGETQYF

clone_size: few
v_call: TRBV4-2
j_call: TRBJ2-5
d_call: NA
cdr3_nt: TGTGCCAGCAGCCAAGGGTCTCGACAGATTCAAGAGACCCAGTACTTC
cdr3_aa: CASSQGSRQIQETQYF

clone_size: many
v_call: TRBV14
j_call: TRBJ2-3
d_call: NA
cdr3_nt: TGTGCCAGCAGCCTTATCGGGACCCATCCTAGCACAGATACGCAGTATTTT
cdr3_aa: CASSLIGTHPSTDTQYF

clone_size: many
v_call: TRBV11-2
j_call: TRBJ2-7
d_call: NA
cdr3_nt: TGTGCCAGCACCCCAAGGGGGAAGGACTACGAGCAGTACTTC
cdr3_aa: CASTPRGKDYEQYF

clone_size: many
v_call: TRBV20-1
j_call: TRBJ2-1
d_call: TRBD1
cdr3_nt: TGCAGTGCTCCGCAGGGGGCTTACAATGAGCAGTTCTTC
cdr3_aa: CSAPQGAYNEQFF

clone_size: many
v_call: TRBV7-2
j_call: TRBJ1-6
d_call: TRBD1
cdr3_nt: TGTGCCAGCAGCCCAGCCGGGACAGGGCGGAATTCACCCCTCCACTTT
cdr3_aa: CASSPAGTGRNSPLHF

clone_size: NA
v_call: TRBV28
j_call: TRBJ2-7
d_call: NA
cdr3_nt: TGTGCCAGCAGGACCCACACAGGGGGGGGTAACGAGCAGTACTTC
cdr3_aa: CASRTHTGGGNEQYF

clone_size: NA
v_call: TRBV5-1
j_call: TRBJ2-1
d_call: NA
cdr3_nt: TGCGCCAGCAGCTTGGTAAGGAGTAATCATCTCTACAATGAGCAGTTCTTC
cdr3_aa: CASSLVRSNHLYNEQFF

clone_size: many
v_call: TRBV3-1
j_call: TRBJ2-3
d_call: TRBD1
cdr3_nt: TGTGCCAGCACCCAGGACAGGGGCGATGCAGATACGCAGTATTTT
cdr3_aa: CASTQDRGDADTQYF

clone_size: few
v_call: TRBV29-1
j_call: TRBJ1-2
d_call: NA
cdr3_nt: TGCAGCGTTGGTGGGGGACCGTCTAACTATGGCTACACCTTC
cdr3_aa: CSVGGGPSNYGYTF

clone_size: few
v_call: TRBV14
j_call: TRBJ2-7
d_call: TRBD2
cdr3_nt: TGTGCCAGCAGCCAAGGACTAGCGGGAGGCTCCACTTTCTACGAGCAGTACTTC
cdr3_aa: CASSQGLAGGSTFYEQYF

clone_size: few
v_call: TRBV12-3/TRBV12-4
j_call: TRBJ1-2
d_call: TRBD1
cdr3_nt: TGTGCCAGCAGCCTTGGGACAGGGGGCAATGGCTACACCTTC
cdr3_aa: CASSLGTGGNGYTF

clone_size: few
v_call: TRBV7-2
j_call: TRBJ2-7
d_call: NA
cdr3_nt: TGTGCCAGCAGCTTAAACAGGCTTACCTACGAGCAGTACTTC
cdr3_aa: CASSLNRLTYEQYF

clone_size: NA
v_call: TRBV29-1
j_call: TRBJ2-1
d_call: TRBD2
cdr3_nt: TGCAGCGTGGCCGGGACTAGCGGGAGCCATGAGCAGTTCTTC
cdr3_aa: CSVAGTSGSHEQFF

clone_size: NA
v_call: TRBV5-6
j_call: TRBJ2-3
d_call: NA
cdr3_nt: TGTGCCAGCAGCTTGGGCGGCAGGAGCACAGATACGCAGTATTTT
cdr3_aa: CASSLGGRSTDTQYF

clone_size: many
v_call: TRBV9
j_call: TRBJ2-1
d_call: NA
cdr3_nt: TGTGCCAGCAGCGTCGACGGCTCAAAGGGCGGTGAGCAGTTCTTC
cdr3_aa: CASSVDGSKGGEQFF

clone_size: few
v_call: TRBV6-1
j_call: TRBJ2-7
d_call: TRBD1
cdr3_nt: TGTGCCAGCAGTGATATGGGACAGGGTAACCCCTACGAGCAGTACTTC
cdr3_aa: CASSDMGQGNPYEQYF